These T cell receptor beta chains were read from a single sample in a study of OX40 agonist ivuxolimab in advanced cancers. Measured with immunoSEQ multiplex PCR; TCRdb has only the in-frame clones, and not every one. Of about 67,000 clones in the sample, approximately 90% were seen once. The specimen was CD4+ or CD8+ T cells sorted from blood, collected in a trial of the OX40 agonist ivuxolimab. All receptors come from an adult with an advanced solid tumor such as melanoma, head and neck, liver or kidney cancer. Each CDR3 is given with its conserved first and last residue. A D gene is named only where the DNA matches it firmly. Part of the rows lack a size; the others show once, few, many or a class for expanded clones.

once	TRBV28	TRBJ2-1	TRBD1	TGTGCCAGCAGGTGGGACAGGGGAGGAGGTGAGCAGTTCTTC	CASRWDRGGGEQFF
NA	TRBV4-2	TRBJ2-5	NA	TGTGCCAGCAGCCAAGAAACAGGCCAAGAGACCCAGTACTTC	CASSQETGQETQYF
NA	TRBV29-1	TRBJ1-2	NA	TGCAGCTCACAGGGAACCTATGGCTACACCTTC	CSSQGTYGYTF
NA	TRBV5-4	TRBJ2-6	TRBD1	TGTGCCAGCAACTTACAGGGGGCGAGAAACTCTGGGGCCAACGTCCTGACTTTC	CASNLQGARNSGANVLTF
NA	TRBV6-1	TRBJ2-7	NA	TGTGCCAGCAGTGAAGGCAAGGGTCCCTCCTACGAGCAGTACTTC	CASSEGKGPSYEQYF
NA	TRBV27	TRBJ2-3	NA	TGTGCCAGCAGCTATGGGACCGGCGGGACAGATACGCAGTATTTT	CASSYGTGGTDTQYF
NA	TRBV5-8	TRBJ1-5	NA	TGCGCCAGTAGTGAGGGGGGATGGGGTCAGCCCCAGCATTTT	CASSEGGWGQPQHF
NA	TRBV7-8	TRBJ2-1	TRBD1	TGTGCCAGCAGCTTAGCGGGTTCACACAGGGGGCTAGGTTACGACAATGAGCAGTTCTTC	CASSLAGSHRGLGYDNEQFF
NA	TRBV6-6	TRBJ2-2	TRBD2	TGTGCCTCGGGACTAATGGGCGGGGAGCTGTTTTTT	CASGLMGGELFF
NA	TRBV19	TRBJ2-7	TRBD2	TGTGCCAGTACTAGCGGGAGGGACTCCTACGAGCAGTACTTC	CASTSGRDSYEQYF
NA	TRBV27	TRBJ2-1	NA	TGTGCCAGCAGTTTAAGGGGAGAGCAGTTCTTC	CASSLRGEQFF
once	TRBV6-4	TRBJ1-1	NA	TGTGCCAGCAGTGACTCAGGGGAGGGCACTGAAGCTTTCTTT	CASSDSGEGTEAFF
NA	TRBV9	TRBJ2-3	TRBD2	TGTGCCAGCAGCGAGACTAGCGGGAGGGCCTCAGATACGCAGTATTTT	CASSETSGRASDTQYF
NA	TRBV4-2	TRBJ2-7	NA	TGTGCCAGCAGCGTCGGGGGCGAGCAGTACTTC	CASSVGGEQYF
NA	TRBV5-4	TRBJ2-1	NA	TGTGCCAGCGGGGACCGCAGCTCCTACAATGAGCAGTTCTTC	CASGDRSSYNEQFF
NA	TRBV7-6	TRBJ2-5	TRBD2	TGTGCCAGCAGCCCCGGGACTAGCGGGAGTGGAGAGACCCAGTACTTC	CASSPGTSGSGETQYF
NA	TRBV7-2	TRBJ1-3	NA	TGTGCCAGCAGCCTACGCGATTTGGGGGGCTCTGGAAACACCATATATTTT	CASSLRDLGGSGNTIYF
NA	TRBV28	TRBJ2-7	TRBD2	TGTGCCAGCAGTTCCCTGGGACTATTGATGTCATACGAGCAGTACTTC	CASSSLGLLMSYEQYF
once	TRBV5-4	TRBJ2-1	NA	TGTGCCAGCAGAATGGCCTCCAATGAGCAGTTCTTC	CASRMASNEQFF
NA	TRBV5-1	TRBJ1-1	NA	TGCGCCAGCCATAATACGAGGAACACTGAAGCTTTCTTT	CASHNTRNTEAFF
NA	TRBV5-6	TRBJ2-2	TRBD2	TGTGCCAGCAGCTTGGGGGCTAGCGGGAGTAACGGGGAGCTGTTTTTT	CASSLGASGSNGELFF
NA	TRBV7-9	TRBJ1-4	TRBD1	TGTGCCAGCAGCTCGTCGACAGGGGGGGAAAAACTGTTTTTT	CASSSSTGGEKLFF
NA	TRBV2	TRBJ2-5	TRBD2	TGTGCCAGCAGTACCGGAGCGGGAGTTCAGGAGACCCAGTACTTC	CASSTGAGVQETQYF
NA	TRBV6-5	TRBJ2-7	NA	TGTGCCACCAGAGACAGTAGTTTATACGAGCAGTACTTC	CATRDSSLYEQYF
NA	TRBV6-6	TRBJ2-7	NA	TGTGCCAGCAGGGCAGAAGGGTATGGGTCCTACGAGCAGTACTTC	CASRAEGYGSYEQYF
NA	TRBV19	TRBJ2-7	TRBD2	TGTGCCAGTAGTATGGTGGCTAGCGGGAGCAGCTCCTACGAGCAGTACTTC	CASSMVASGSSSYEQYF
NA	TRBV28	TRBJ2-7	NA	TGTGCCAGCTCGCCGGGTGACGAGCAGTACTTC	CASSPGDEQYF
NA	TRBV11-2	TRBJ2-7	NA	TGTGCCAGCAGCCCCGAGACAGAACTCGTCGAGCAGTACTTC	CASSPETELVEQYF
NA	TRBV9	TRBJ2-7	TRBD2	TGTGCCAGCAGCGCTGGGACTAGCGTTGCGCCTTACGAGCAGTACTTC	CASSAGTSVAPYEQYF
NA	TRBV5-4	TRBJ2-7	TRBD2	TGTGCCAGCAGCTTTGGTCTAGCGGGGAGCTCCTACGAGCAGTACTTC	CASSFGLAGSSYEQYF
NA	TRBV9	TRBJ1-2	NA	TGTGCCAGCAGCGTAGGGACGTTAAACTATGGCTACACCTTC	CASSVGTLNYGYTF
once	TRBV6-1	TRBJ2-5	NA	TGTGCCAGCAGTGAACGGGGCGTGGAGACCCAGTACTTC	CASSERGVETQYF
NA	TRBV28	TRBJ2-7	NA	TGTGCCAATTACACGACGAGGGATTACGAGCAGTACTTC	CANYTTRDYEQYF
NA	TRBV4-1	TRBJ2-2	NA	TGCGCCAGCAGCCAGAGACTACTCAACACCGGGGAGCTGTTTTTT	CASSQRLLNTGELFF
NA	TRBV9	TRBJ1-1	TRBD1	TGTGCCAGCAGCGTAGGAAGGACAGGAAACCCGAACACTGAAGCTTTCTTT	CASSVGRTGNPNTEAFF
NA	TRBV29-1	TRBJ2-2	NA	TGCAGCGCCCAGACAGAGAGAAACACCGGGGAGCTGTTTTTT	CSAQTERNTGELFF
NA	TRBV7-9	TRBJ2-1	TRBD1	TGTGCCAGCAGCCATCGGACAGGCAGCTCCTACAATGAGCAGTTCTTC	CASSHRTGSSYNEQFF
NA	TRBV27	TRBJ1-2	NA	TGTGCCAGCAGTCCGCCCAGGGAAATGGGATATGGCTACACCTTC	CASSPPREMGYGYTF
NA	TRBV6-5	TRBJ2-5	TRBD2	TGTGCCAGCAGTTACCTCGGGGGGGGGCAAGAGACCCAGTACTTC	CASSYLGGGQETQYF
NA	TRBV10-1	TRBJ2-2	NA	TGCGCCAGCAGTGGCGGCCCCGGGGAGCTGTTTTTT	CASSGGPGELFF
few	TRBV9	TRBJ2-3	NA	TGTGCCAGCAGCGTAATGGGTTTTAGCACAGATACGCAGTATTTT	CASSVMGFSTDTQYF
once	TRBV9	TRBJ2-1	NA	TGTGCCAGCAGCGTTCCCGGGACTCCCAATGCGGATGAGCAGTTCTTC	CASSVPGTPNADEQFF
NA	TRBV7-6	TRBJ2-3	NA	TGTGCCAGCAGCTCCCCCGGAGGGAAGTCAGATACGCAGTATTTT	CASSSPGGKSDTQYF
NA	TRBV7-9	TRBJ2-7	NA	TGTGCCAGCAGCTCCCCCCGGACAGCTACATACGAGCAGTACTTC	CASSSPRTATYEQYF
once	TRBV4-1	TRBJ2-7	TRBD2	TGCGCCAGCAGCCAGGTAGCGGGAGCCGAGCAGTACTTC	CASSQVAGAEQYF
once	TRBV15	TRBJ1-2	NA	TGTGCCACCAGCAGAGATTATGGGGGGGGCTATGGCTACACCTTC	CATSRDYGGGYGYTF